The T cell receptor (beta chain) under discussion was sequenced for a study of blood T cell repertoires in COVID-19. Sequencing was performed with immunoSEQ multiplex PCR; in TCRdb, only in-frame clones are kept and a portion is missing. The sample includes some 44,000 clones, 70% to 90% of them seen just once. This CDR3 has 15 amino acids. Trimming removed 4 bases from V and 4 bases from J, with 17 bases in between. CDR1 and CDR2 from the germline V gene are SGHNT and YYREEE (reference sequence). The rearrangement links TRBV5-4 to TRBJ1-2, with a tentative D call TRBD1 (6 bases). This clonotype was sampled from a human donor in a cohort sampled during active COVID-19. Sample: peripheral blood. For the CDR3, the DNA is TGTGCCAGCAGCGCATCGACAGGAATTATCTATGGCTACACCTTC. Translated: CASSASTGIIYGYTF.